Here is one T cell receptor (beta chain) with its context. The antigen remains undetermined. This CDR3 is built from 15 residues. V lost 4 bases and J lost 0; bases outside the gene matches: 4. Germline V CDR1 and CDR2: SGHNT, YYREEE (reference sequence). The primer mix had 60 Vbeta and 13 Jbeta primers. The table came from immunoSEQ multiplex PCR; TCRdb's copy has only in-frame clones and leaves some out. The sample carries approximately 200,000 clones, 75% to 85% recorded once. These data are taken from a study of cytomegalovirus exposure and HLA in healthy donors. Broader study findings: In a later analysis, several top co-occurrence clusters appeared linked to parvovirus B19, influenza, CMV and Epstein-Barr virus. The analysis excluded some indistinguishable V segments, including TRBV6-2 and TRBV6-3. Looking again later, the authors saw that most CMV-associated TCR beta chains seemed HLA-restricted.

This sequence joins TRBV5-4 and TRBJ2-3, with 8 bases fitting TRBD1. The sample comprised PBMCs. The sequence was collected from a woman aged 45-59 years in good health and CMV-seropositive. The CDR3: CASSPTGDSTDTQYF. CDR3 sequence (DNA): TGTGCCAGCAGCCCGACAGGGGATAGCACAGATACGCAGTATTTT.